This T cell receptor (beta chain) was documented in a study of cytomegalovirus exposure and HLA in healthy donors. 13 Jbeta primers and 60 Vbeta primers were used for the PCR. Original methodology: As a later analysis found, there were tens of millions of unique TCR beta chains, of which roughly 11 million were shared. Repertoires were generated with immunoSEQ multiplex PCR, while TCRdb's copy carries only in-frame clones and drops some. That table furnishes V, J and clone size, whereas the DNA furnished D and trimming. The data contain around 170,000 clones, about 80% of them singletons. Germline V lookup: CDR1 MGHDK, CDR2 SYGVNS. V gave up 1 base and J gave up 5 bases; unmatched junction bases: 13. CDR3 length: 17 amino acids.

The clonotype originates from a woman between 45 and 65 years old in good health and CMV-seropositive. The V and J genes are TRBV25-1 and TRBJ1-2; TRBD1 matches 7 bases. The specimen sequenced was PBMCs. The CDR3 loop is CASSESGSGGIEYGYTF. CDR3 nucleotide sequence: TGTGCCAGCAGTGAATCGGGGTCAGGGGGAATTGAGTATGGCTACACCTTC.